The 7 T cell receptor beta chains below all came from one sample that was sequenced in a study of T cell repertoires in cytomegalovirus infection. TCRdb independently ran MiXCR on the reads; one entry per CDR3 protein. The data show approximately 89,000 distinct CDR3 sequences, about 24% seen once. Antigens of these TCRs are unknown. The specimen was CD8+ T cells from cultured PBMCs, collected from culture after CMV antigen stimulation. The receptors derive from a human donor in good health (CMV status not recorded). Some clones in this sample may be carry-over from other donors' samples.

This clonotype was detected only a few times. The chain combines TRBV27 with TRBJ1-2; D perhaps matches TRBD1 (5 bases). CDR3 length: 15 residues. V was cut by 4 bases and J by 0 bases, with 12 bases left in between. From germline, CDR1 is MNHEY and CDR2 SMNVEV (reference sequence). As DNA, the CDR3 is TGTGCCAGCAGTTCTTCAGGGATTACTAACTATGGCTACACCTTC. Residues: CASSSSGITNYGYTF.

This clonotype came up a few times. The chain carries TRBV5-6 and TRBJ1-1; a possible D gene is TRBD1 (6 bases). The germline V gene has CDR1 SGHDT and CDR2 YYEEEE. CDR3 size: 12 residues. The V gene lost 3 bases and the J gene lost 8 bases, with 11 bases spanning the gap. The CDR3 loop is CASSSGQPEAFF. DNA for the CDR3: TGTGCCAGCAGCTCTGGACAGCCCGAAGCTTTCTTT.

As concerns this clonotype: A much larger clone differs by one base, so this may be a read error. CDR3 protein: CASSQDLAGPWTEAFF. DNA of the CDR3: TGCGCCAGCAGCCAAGATTTGGCCGGACCCTGGACTGAAGCTTTCTTT. The chain has TRBV4-3 and TRBJ1-1; D is uncertain. The V gene's germline CDR1 is LGHNA and CDR2 YSLEER. The length of the CDR3 is 16 residues. The germline V and J ends were trimmed by 0 bases and 5 bases, with 16 bases remaining between them.

This clonotype has only a few counts. The chain links TRBV27 to TRBJ2-7, with 7 bases lining up with TRBD2. The junction had 4 bases not matched to a gene; V was cut back by 4 bases and J by 7 bases. The CDR3 covers 12 residues. Per germline, CDR1 MNHEY and CDR2 SMNVEV (reference sequence). CDR3 region: CASSSGGGEQYF. In DNA form, the CDR3 reads TGTGCCAGCAGTTCTGGGGGGGGGGAGCAGTACTTC.

With regard to this clonotype: The germline gene is not matched at one end of the junction; a read error may be the cause. The CDR3 loop is CATSGGGEHFF. The CDR3 region has the DNA TGTGCCACCAGTGGGGGGGGGGAGCATTTCTTC. V and J are TRBV24-1 and TRBJ2-1, with 7 bases matching TRBD2. From germline, CDR1 is KGHDR and CDR2 SFDVKD. CDR3 length: 11 residues.

The V call is TRBV27, the J call TRBJ2-7; 10 bases line up with TRBD2. Germline V gene lookup returns CDR1 MNHEY and CDR2 SMNVEV (reference sequence). V lost 6 bases, J lost 1 base, and 9 bases stayed unmatched. The CDR3 extends over 16 amino acids. CDR3 nucleotides: TGTGCCAGCAGCCCATTAGCGGGAGGTTTGTCCTACGAGCAGTACTTC. Protein: CASSPLAGGLSYEQYF.

This clonotype appeared a few times. The chain employs TRBV12-5 and TRBJ2-1; the D is unclear. Trimming left V 1 base short and J 4 bases short, with 8 bases between. The CDR3 has 14 amino acids. The germline V gene encodes CDR1 LGHNT and CDR2 FRNRAP. The CDR3: CASGLAGTYNEQFF. CDR3 nucleotide sequence: TGTGCTAGTGGTTTGGCCGGAACGTACAATGAGCAGTTCTTC.